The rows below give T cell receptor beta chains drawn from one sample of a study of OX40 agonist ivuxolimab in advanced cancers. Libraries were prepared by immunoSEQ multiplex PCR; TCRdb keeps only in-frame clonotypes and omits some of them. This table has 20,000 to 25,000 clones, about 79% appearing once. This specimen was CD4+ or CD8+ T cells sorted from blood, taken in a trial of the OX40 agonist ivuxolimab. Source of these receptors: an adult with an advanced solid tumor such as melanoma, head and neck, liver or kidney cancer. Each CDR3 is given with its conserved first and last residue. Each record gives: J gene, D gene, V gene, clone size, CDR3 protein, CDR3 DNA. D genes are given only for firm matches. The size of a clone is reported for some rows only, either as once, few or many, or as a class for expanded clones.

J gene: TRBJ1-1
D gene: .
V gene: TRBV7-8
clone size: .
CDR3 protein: CASSRRDMNTEAFF
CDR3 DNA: TGTGCCAGCAGCCGCAGGGATATGAACACTGAAGCTTTCTTT

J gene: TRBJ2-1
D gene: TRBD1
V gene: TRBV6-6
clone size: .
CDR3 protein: CASSKRQGSGEQFF
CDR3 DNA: TGTGCCAGCAGTAAGAGACAGGGGTCCGGTGAGCAGTTCTTC

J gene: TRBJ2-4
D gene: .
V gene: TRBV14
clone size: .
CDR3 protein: CASSQGQGWGIQYF
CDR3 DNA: TGTGCCAGCAGCCAGGGTCAAGGATGGGGCATTCAGTACTTC

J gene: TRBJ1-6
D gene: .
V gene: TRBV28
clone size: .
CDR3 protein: CASFPAGRGVPNSPLHF
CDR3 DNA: TGTGCCAGTTTCCCTGCGGGGAGGGGAGTTCCTAATTCACCCCTCCACTTT

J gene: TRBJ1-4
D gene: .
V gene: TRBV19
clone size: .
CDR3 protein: CASLPPGAVEKLFF
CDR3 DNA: TGTGCCAGTCTCCCCCCAGGGGCAGTTGAAAAACTGTTTTTT

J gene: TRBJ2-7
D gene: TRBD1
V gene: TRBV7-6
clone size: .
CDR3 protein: CASSLQDRGYEQYF
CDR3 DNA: TGTGCCAGCAGCTTACAGGACAGGGGCTACGAGCAGTACTTC

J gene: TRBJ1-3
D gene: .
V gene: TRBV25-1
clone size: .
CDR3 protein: CASSLLGSTIYF
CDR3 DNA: TGTGCCAGCAGCCTCCTGGGAAGCACCATATATTTT

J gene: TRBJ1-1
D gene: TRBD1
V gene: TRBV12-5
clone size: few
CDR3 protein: CASGFSSPLRGTGGPLGHTEAFF
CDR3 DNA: TGTGCTAGTGGTTTCTCATCCCCTCTCCGGGGGACAGGGGGCCCCCTTGGCCACACTGAAGCTTTCTTT

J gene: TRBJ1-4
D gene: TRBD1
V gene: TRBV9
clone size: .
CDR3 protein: CASSPRTGIGSFNEKLFF
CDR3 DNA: TGTGCCAGCAGCCCCCGGACAGGGATAGGTTCCTTTAATGAAAAACTGTTTTTT

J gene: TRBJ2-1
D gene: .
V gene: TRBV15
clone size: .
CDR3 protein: CATSVGYNEQFF
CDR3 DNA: TGTGCCACCAGCGTGGGCTACAATGAGCAGTTCTTC

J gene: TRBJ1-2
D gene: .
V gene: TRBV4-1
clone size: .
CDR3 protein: CASSSRKTYGYTF
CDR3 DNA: TGCGCCAGCAGCAGCCGAAAGACCTATGGCTACACCTTC

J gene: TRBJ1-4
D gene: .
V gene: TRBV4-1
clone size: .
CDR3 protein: CASSLRTDFNEKLFF
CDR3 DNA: TGCGCCAGCAGCTTGCGGACAGATTTTAATGAAAAACTGTTTTTT

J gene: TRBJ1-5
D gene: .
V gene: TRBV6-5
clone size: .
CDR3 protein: CASSLVAGPEPQHF
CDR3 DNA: TGTGCCAGCAGTCTCGTTGCGGGGCCGGAGCCCCAGCATTTT